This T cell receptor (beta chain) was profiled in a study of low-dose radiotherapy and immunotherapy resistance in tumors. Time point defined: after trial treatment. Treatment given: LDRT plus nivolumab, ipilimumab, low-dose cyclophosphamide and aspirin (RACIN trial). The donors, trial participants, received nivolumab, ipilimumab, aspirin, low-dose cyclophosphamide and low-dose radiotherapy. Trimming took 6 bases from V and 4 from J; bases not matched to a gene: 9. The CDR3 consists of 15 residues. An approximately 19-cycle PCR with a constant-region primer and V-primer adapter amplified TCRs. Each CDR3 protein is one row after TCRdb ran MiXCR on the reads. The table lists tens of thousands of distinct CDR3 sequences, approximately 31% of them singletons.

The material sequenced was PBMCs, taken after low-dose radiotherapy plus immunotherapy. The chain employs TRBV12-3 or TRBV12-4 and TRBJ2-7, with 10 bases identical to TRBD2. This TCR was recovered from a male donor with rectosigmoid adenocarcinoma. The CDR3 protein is CASSLGTSETYEQYF. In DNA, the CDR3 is TGTGCCAGCAGCCTCGGGACTAGCGAGACATACGAGCAGTACTTC.